These 5 T cell receptor beta chains came from one sample sequenced in a study of response to subunit inactivated influenza vaccine. MiXCR was run by TCRdb on the RT-PCR reads, yielding one entry per CDR3 protein. The data contain fewer than 700,000 distinct CDR3 sequences, 10% to 15% of them seen just once; the ten biggest clones take up about an eighth. This material consisted of PBMCs from blood, taken around seven weeks after vaccination. The source is a man between 50 and 59 years old who received an inactivated influenza vaccine.

The table lists this clonotype with a few counts. The chain combines TRBV4-1 with TRBJ1-4, with TRBD1 identical over 7 bases. Germline V gives CDR1 MGHRA, CDR2 YSYEKL. Trimming at V came to 1 base and at J to 5 bases, leaving 4 bases not matched to a gene. This CDR3 is built from 15 residues. The CDR3: CASSQGDRDNEKLFF. The CDR3 nucleotides read TGCGCCAGCAGCCAAGGAGACAGGGACAATGAAAAACTGTTTTTT.

This CDR3 is CASSLFVGTEQYEQYF. CDR3 DNA sequence: TGTGCCAGCAGCTTATTCGTGGGGACAGAGCAGTACGAGCAGTACTTC. The rearrangement uses TRBV7-2 and TRBJ2-7, with TRBD1 identical over 7 bases. V lost 2 bases and J lost 4; bases outside the gene matches: 11. This CDR3 region has 16 residues. CDR1 and CDR2 (germline): SGHTA, FQGNSA.

V usage is TRBV11-2 and J usage is TRBJ2-1, with 12 bases aligning to TRBD2. V lost 2 bases, J lost 6 bases, and 14 bases stayed unmatched. The CDR3 totals 19 residues. Looked up from germline, CDR1 is SGHAT and CDR2 is FQNNGV. CDR3 nucleotides: TGTGCCAGCAGCTTATTGCCGATGGCAGTACTAGCGGGAGGCAATGAGCAGTTCTTC. Encoded protein: CASSLLPMAVLAGGNEQFF.

This chain uses TRBV6-4 with TRBJ2-4, with D perhaps TRBD1 or TRBD2 (5 bases each). V was pared by 1 base and J by 1 base, with 11 bases between. Germline V gives CDR1 MRHNA, CDR2 SNTAGT. This CDR3 contains 16 residues. Here the CDR3 reads CASSDYMGEAKNIQYF. CDR3 coding DNA: TGTGCCAGCAGTGACTATATGGGGGAGGCCAAAAACATTCAGTACTTC.

This rearrangement joins TRBV6-1 to TRBJ1-2; 7 bases are a match to TRBD1. Germline V lookup: CDR1 MNHNS, CDR2 SASEGT. The CDR3 runs 14 residues. The V and J ends lost 3 bases and 4 bases, in that order; junction bases with no gene match: 5. The CDR3 reads CASSDIGGIYGYTF. The CDR3 nucleotides read TGTGCCAGCAGTGACATAGGGGGCATCTATGGCTACACCTTC.